Following are 29 T cell receptor beta chains from one sample sequenced in a study of OX40 agonist ivuxolimab in advanced cancers. To prepare the library, the immunoSEQ multiplex PCR assay was applied. Drawn from immuneACCESS, this table holds only the in-frame rearrangements with V and J called that TCRdb kept. Clones are partly lost; checked studies trace under half to an unresolved V gene and leave the rest unexplained. The sample contains roughly 45,000 clones, 88% of them found a single time. The ten largest clones capture roughly 3.2% of the sample. The material was CD4+ or CD8+ T cells sorted from blood, obtained in a trial of the OX40 agonist ivuxolimab. Receptor source: an adult with an advanced solid tumor such as melanoma, head and neck, liver or kidney cancer.

This sequence joins TRBV30 and TRBJ2-3, with 14 positions matching TRBD2. Germline CDR1 GTSNPN, CDR2 SVGIG (reference sequence). Unmatched junction bases numbered 10, after V lost 8 bases and J lost 3 bases. The CDR3 extends over 16 amino acids. The CDR3 loop is CAGELGLAGVTDTQYF. In DNA form, the CDR3 reads TGTGCCGGCGAACTGGGACTAGCGGGAGTAACAGATACGCAGTATTTT. The full variable domain, its missing parts supplied by reference TRBV30 and TRBJ2-3, is SQTIHQWPATLVQPVGSPLSLECTVEGTSNPNLYWYRQAAGRGLQLLFYSVGIGQISSEVPQNLSASRPQDRQFILSSKKLLLSDSGFYLCAGELGLAGVTDTQYFGPGTRLTVL.

The chain has TRBV7-9 and TRBJ1-1; the D gene is possibly TRBD1 (6 bases). This CDR3 region has 15 residues. V shed 1 base and J shed 7 bases, with 16 bases lying between them. Germline CDR1 reads SEHNR; CDR2 reads FQNEAQ (reference sequence). The CDR3 DNA reads as TGTGCCAGCAGCTTAGTGCCAGGGGAAGGAGTTGAAGCTTTCTTT. Its translation is CASSLVPGEGVEAFF.

The V and J genes are TRBV27 and TRBJ1-3; weak D call: TRBD1 (6 bases). This CDR3 spans 17 amino acids. Germline CDR1 MNHEY, CDR2 SMNVEV (reference sequence). V lost 6 bases, J lost 2 bases, and 20 bases lay in between. DNA for the CDR3: TGTGCCAGCAGCTCCTCGACTGGGGGCGCGACTGGAAACACCATATATTTT. Its translation is CASSSSTGGATGNTIYF.

The V gene is TRBV11-2, the J gene TRBJ1-6; D is unclear. The CDR3 runs to 15 residues. The ends were cut back, 1 base at V and 5 bases at J, with 9 bases in the middle. Per germline, CDR1 SGHAT and CDR2 FQNNGV. CDR3 region: CASSLVRGNNSPLHF. CDR3 coding DNA: TGTGCCAGCAGCTTAGTGCGCGGAAATAATTCACCCCTCCACTTT.

The CDR3 region has the DNA TGTGCCAGCTCACCACCCGGGACTCGAACCTACAATGAGCAGTTCTTC. Amino acids: CASSPPGTRTYNEQFF. This chain links TRBV18 with TRBJ2-1, with a possible D match to TRBD2 (6 bases). This CDR3 has 16 amino acids. V was clipped by 0 bases and J by 2 bases, with 11 bases between them. The germline CDR1 and CDR2 sequences are KGHSH and LQKENI.

This clone is categorized as medium-sized. The J gene is TRBJ1-4, the V gene TRBV9, with a possible D match to TRBD1 (5 bases). Trimming took off 0 bases at V and 8 bases at J, with 14 bases between the two ends. The CDR3 spans 15 residues. Germline V gene data show CDR1 as SGDLS and CDR2 as YYNGEE. CDR3 sequence: CASSVVGTGNEKLFF. The CDR3 region has the DNA TGTGCCAGCAGCGTAGTAGGGACGGGAAACGAAAAACTGTTTTTT. The full variable domain, its missing parts supplied by reference TRBV9 and TRBJ1-4, is DSGVTQTPKHLITATGQRVTLRCSPRSGDLSVYWYQQSLDQGLQFLIQYYNGEERAKGNILERFSAQQFPDLHSELNLSSLELGDSALYFCASSVVGTGNEKLFFGSGTQLSVL.

CDR3 bases: TGTGCCTGGAGCCCACTAGCGGGGAAAGAGACCCAGTACTTC. Amino acids: CAWSPLAGKETQYF. V gene TRBV30 combines with J gene TRBJ2-5, with 10 bases that match TRBD2. With V trimmed by 3 bases and J by 3 bases, 4 bases remained unmatched. The V gene's germline CDR1 is GTSNPN and CDR2 SVGIG (reference sequence). The CDR3 has 14 amino acids.

V gene TRBV28 combines with J gene TRBJ2-7, with TRBD2 matching over 9 bases. This CDR3 spans 15 amino acids. Germline trimming cut 1 base from V and 2 bases from J; bases unmatched to any gene: 3. The germline V gene has CDR1 MDHEN and CDR2 SYDVKM. The CDR3 sequence: CASSLSSGATYEQYF. In DNA, the CDR3 is TGTGCCAGCAGTTTATCTAGCGGGGCCACCTACGAGCAGTACTTC.

This chain uses TRBV6-1 with TRBJ1-5; D perhaps matches TRBD1 (5 bases). V lost 4 bases and J lost 0, with 7 bases in between. The CDR3 loop spans 14 amino acids. Looked up from germline, CDR1 is MNHNS and CDR2 is SASEGT. CDR3: CASSGTYSNQPQHF. CDR3 DNA: TGTGCCAGCAGTGGGACATATAGCAATCAGCCCCAGCATTTT.

J is TRBJ2-5 and V is TRBV6-6, with a tentative D call TRBD2 (6 bases). Germline loops: CDR1 MNHNY, CDR2 SVGAGI (reference sequence). CDR3 length: 15 residues. Trimming removed 5 bases at V and 6 bases at J, with 19 bases between. The CDR3 region is CASSGGSVQKQTQYF. The CDR3 DNA is TGTGCCAGCAGTGGGGGGTCAGTTCAGAAACAGACCCAGTACTTC.

The count of this clone is one. The CDR3 sequence: CASSQGTGIDTQYF. The DNA for the CDR3 is TGCGCCAGCAGCCAAGGGACAGGGATCGATACGCAGTATTTT. The V and J genes are TRBV4-1 and TRBJ2-3; 8 bases line up with TRBD1. CDR3 length: 14 residues. V was pared by 1 base and J by 6 bases, with 3 bases of the junction left unmatched. The germline CDR1 and CDR2 sequences are MGHRA and YSYEKL.

The chain couples TRBV5-4 to TRBJ2-2; 7 bases map to TRBD1. The CDR3 has 16 amino acids. Germline V gene data show CDR1 as SGHNT and CDR2 as YYREEE (reference sequence). With 4 bases clipped from V and 2 bases from J, the junction kept 8 bases outside the gene matches. CDR3 sequence: CASSNFGTDNTGELFF. CDR3 DNA: TGTGCCAGCAGCAACTTCGGGACAGACAACACCGGGGAGCTGTTTTTT.

The table lists this clone with a count of one. The chain is built from TRBV27 and TRBJ2-1, with D uncertain. CDR1 and CDR2 (germline): MNHEY, SMNVEV (reference sequence). The CDR3 loop spans 13 amino acids. Trimming stripped 1 base from V and 12 bases from J, with 13 bases between. The CDR3, as DNA: TGTGCCAGCAGTTTATTCTCCTCTCAACCGCAGTTCTTC. Protein product: CASSLFSSQPQFF.

The chain is built from TRBV28 and TRBJ2-7; D is perhaps TRBD2 (5 bases). CDR1 MDHEN and CDR2 SYDVKM come from the germline V gene. V was clipped by 7 bases and J by 3 bases, with 16 bases between them. This CDR3 region has 14 residues. The CDR3 nucleotides read TGTGCCAGCACCCGCCGGCTGGACTTCTACGAGCAGTACTTC. This encodes CASTRRLDFYEQYF.

This sequence joins TRBV28 and TRBJ1-2; a possible D gene is TRBD1 (5 bases). With 3 bases removed from V and 4 bases from J, the gap between germline ends came to 12 bases. CDR3 length: 14 amino acids. Per the germline V gene, CDR1 is MDHEN and CDR2 is SYDVKM. This chain's CDR3 is CASSLGGRGYGYTF. In DNA, the CDR3 is TGTGCCAGCAGTTTGGGGGGACGGGGCTATGGCTACACCTTC.

Notes on this clone: One end of the junction does not line up with germline, which may come from a read error. Other DNA sequences within the sample encode an identical CDR3. V gene TRBV18 combines with J gene TRBJ1-1; D gene ambiguous. Germline lookup yields CDR1 KGHSH and CDR2 LQKENI. The CDR3 is 14 residues long. The chain's CDR3 is CASSPSSRNTEAFF. The CDR3 DNA reads TGTGCCAGCTCACCATCGTCGAGGAACACTGAGGCTTTCTTT.

The J gene is TRBJ1-2, the V gene TRBV5-1; TRBD1 matches 8 bases. Germline V gene sequence: CDR1 SGHRS, CDR2 YFSETQ. The CDR3 is 11 residues long. V lost 8 bases and J lost 6; bases outside the gene matches: 3. CDR3 DNA: TGCGCCAGTGGACAGGGACATGGCTACACCTTC. This codes for CASGQGHGYTF.

This chain links TRBV7-2 with TRBJ2-1, with D tentatively TRBD1 (5 bases). This CDR3 region has 15 residues. The germline V gene has CDR1 SGHTA and CDR2 FQGNSA. The V end was cut by 1 base, the J end by 4 bases, with 11 bases between. CDR3 in amino acids: CASSLGQTLYNEQFF. The CDR3 nucleotides are TGTGCCAGCAGCTTAGGACAGACATTATACAATGAGCAGTTCTTC.

The chain uses TRBV11-1 and TRBJ2-5, with D possibly being TRBD2 (6 bases). Germline V CDR1 and CDR2: SGHAT, FQDESV (reference sequence). Trimming shortened V by 4 bases and J by 1 base, and 16 bases separated the two germline ends. This CDR3 spans 16 amino acids. The CDR3 DNA sequence: TGTGCCAGCAGCTCGAGGAGGGCTAGCGCCCAAGAGACCCAGTACTTC. This encodes CASSSRRASAQETQYF.

The rearrangement joins TRBV6-1 to TRBJ2-5, with 10 positions matching TRBD1. Germline values: CDR1 MNHNS, CDR2 SASEGT. CDR3 length equals 15 residues. Trimming took 10 bases from V and 2 from J; bases not matched to a gene: 10. The CDR3 here is CATYDRGRLQETQYF. DNA for the CDR3: TGTGCCACCTATGACAGGGGGCGCCTTCAAGAGACCCAGTACTTC.

The chain uses TRBV6-6 and TRBJ1-2, with D hard to call. The CDR3 is 16 amino acids. The V end lost 0 bases, the J end lost 7 bases, and 18 bases lay between the germline ends. Germline V CDR1 and CDR2: MNHNY, SVGAGI (reference sequence). The DNA for the CDR3 is TGTGCCAGCAGTTACTCGAGTAATCGGGCTTCGGGTGGCTACACCTTC. Its translation is CASSYSSNRASGGYTF.

The gene calls are TRBV29-1 and TRBJ1-1, with 9 bases that match TRBD1. Trimming at V came to 5 bases and at J to 1 base, leaving 5 bases not matched to a gene. Germline loops: CDR1 SQVTM, CDR2 ANQGSEA. The CDR3 is made up of 14 amino acids. The CDR3 nucleotides read TGCAGCGTTTCCAGGGACAGGGCGAACACTGAAGCTTTCTTT. Its protein is CSVSRDRANTEAFF.

The genes are TRBV7-6 and TRBJ2-1; TRBD2 matches at 9 bases. The trim removed 1 base at V and 10 bases at J, leaving 5 bases unmatched. Germline CDR1 and CDR2: SGHVS and FNYEAQ. CDR3 length: 14 residues. The CDR3 bases are TGTGCCAGCAGCTTAGTTGGGACTAGCAACGAGCAGTTCTTC. This translates into CASSLVGTSNEQFF. The entire variable domain, with the rest obtained from reference TRBV7-6 and TRBJ2-1, is as follows: GAGVSQSPRYKVTKRGQDVALRCDPISGHVSLYWYRQALGQGPEFLTYFNYEAQQDKSGLPNDRFSAERPEGSISTLTIQRTEQRDSAMYRCASSLVGTSNEQFFGPGTRLTVL.

The genes are TRBV28 and TRBJ1-5, with 10 bases lining up with TRBD1. In germline, CDR1 is MDHEN, CDR2 SYDVKM. V dropped 0 bases and J dropped 6; count of bases not matched to a gene: 2. This CDR3 region has 15 residues. The CDR3: CASSLWGQGIQPQHF. CDR3 nucleotides: TGTGCCAGCAGTTTATGGGGACAGGGGATTCAGCCCCAGCATTTT.

The chain carries TRBV4-3 and TRBJ2-5; 8 bases line up with TRBD1. The germline V gene has CDR1 LGHNA and CDR2 YSLEER. V shed 0 bases, J shed 3 bases, and the junction held 9 bases outside the gene matches. The CDR3 runs 17 residues. CDR3 region: CASSQDHARTGKETQYF. CDR3 nucleotides: TGCGCCAGCAGCCAAGATCATGCGAGGACAGGGAAAGAGACCCAGTACTTC.

The chain combines TRBV7-8 with TRBJ1-6; 9 bases agree with TRBD1. Germline V lookup: CDR1 SGHVS, CDR2 FQNEAQ. The CDR3 extends over 15 amino acids. Trimming cost V 5 bases and J 9 bases; bases outside gene matches: 8. The CDR3 region has the DNA TGTGCCAGCAGCCTAGGACAGGGGAAATCTTCACCCCTCCACTTT. Its translation is CASSLGQGKSSPLHF.

The rearrangement uses TRBV7-9 and TRBJ1-2; D remains ambiguous. Germline V gene data show CDR1 as SEHNR and CDR2 as FQNEAQ (reference sequence). Trimming cost V 1 base and J 0 bases, with 6 bases left between them. This CDR3 has 14 amino acids. The CDR3 sequence: CASSLDRANYGYTF. In nucleotides, the CDR3 is TGTGCCAGCAGCTTAGATCGCGCTAACTATGGCTACACCTTC.

The chain recombines TRBV21-1 with TRBJ1-5. TRBV21-1 is described as a pseudogene. There are 16 residues in the CDR3. The CDR3 coding sequence is TGTGCCAGCAGCAAAATCGGCGGTTTAGGCAATCAGCCCCAGCATTTT. Amino acid sequence: CASSKIGGLGNQPQHF.

This clone showed up just once. This chain links TRBV7-2 with TRBJ1-1, with D unclear. The germline V gene has CDR1 SGHTA and CDR2 FQGNSA. V lost 5 bases and J 0 bases, leaving 7 bases between the germline ends. This CDR3 is 13 amino acids long. The CDR3 is CASSLYVNTEAFF. In nucleotides, the CDR3 is TGTGCCAGCAGCCTTTACGTGAACACTGAAGCTTTCTTT.